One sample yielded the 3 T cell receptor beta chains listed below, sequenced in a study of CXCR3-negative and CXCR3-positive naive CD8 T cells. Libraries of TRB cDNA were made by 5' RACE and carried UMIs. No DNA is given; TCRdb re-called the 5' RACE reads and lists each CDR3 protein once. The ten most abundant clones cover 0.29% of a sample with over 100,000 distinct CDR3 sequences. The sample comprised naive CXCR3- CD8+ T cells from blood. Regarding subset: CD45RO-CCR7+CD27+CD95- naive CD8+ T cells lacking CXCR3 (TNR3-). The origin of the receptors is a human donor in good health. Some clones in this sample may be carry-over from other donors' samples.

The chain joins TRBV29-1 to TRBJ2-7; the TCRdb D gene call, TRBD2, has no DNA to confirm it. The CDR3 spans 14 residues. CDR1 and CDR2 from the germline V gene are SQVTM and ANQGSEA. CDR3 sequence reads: CSVEDLREGNEQYF.

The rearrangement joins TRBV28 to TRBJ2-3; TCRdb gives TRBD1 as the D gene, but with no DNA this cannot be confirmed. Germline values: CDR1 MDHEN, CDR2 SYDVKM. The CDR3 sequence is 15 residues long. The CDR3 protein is CASSPPGDRTDTQYF. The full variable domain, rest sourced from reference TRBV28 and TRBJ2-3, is DVKVTQSSRYLVKRTGEKVFLECVQDMDHENMFWYRQDPGLGLRLIYFSYDVKMKEKGDIPEGYSVSREKKERFSLILESASTNQTSMYLCASSPPGDRTDTQYFGPGTRLTVL.

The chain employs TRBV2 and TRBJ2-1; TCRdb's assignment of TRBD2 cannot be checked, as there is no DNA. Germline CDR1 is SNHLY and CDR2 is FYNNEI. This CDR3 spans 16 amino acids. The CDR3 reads CASRYSENNLYNEQFF.